The 30 T cell receptor beta chains below come from one sample, sequenced in a study of blood T cell repertoires in COVID-19. Only in-frame clones appear in the TCRdb table, and some are missing; sequencing was by immunoSEQ multiplex PCR. The sample holds roughly 120,000 clones, approximately 85% seen once. The specimen was peripheral blood. The receptors originated from a man between 65 and 85 years old with acute or convalescent COVID-19.

The chain couples TRBV28 to TRBJ2-7; possibly TRBD1 for D (5 bases). There are 14 residues in the CDR3. The V gene lost 5 bases and the J gene lost 2 bases, with 13 bases spanning the gap. Germline CDR1 reads MDHEN; CDR2 reads SYDVKM. CDR3 protein: CASSQLDKTYEQYF. The CDR3 DNA reads TGTGCCAGCAGTCAACTGGACAAAACCTACGAGCAGTACTTC.

The V call is TRBV19, the J call TRBJ1-5; 8 nucleotides agree with TRBD1. Trimming removed 7 bases from V and 5 bases from J; junction bases left unmatched: 4. This CDR3 has 13 amino acids. From germline, CDR1 is LNHDA and CDR2 SQIVND (reference sequence). The CDR3 sequence: CASNRGEDQPQHF. CDR3 DNA: TGTGCCAGTAACAGGGGGGAGGATCAGCCCCAGCATTTT.

The count of this clone is one. V and J are TRBV5-1 and TRBJ2-2; TRBD2 aligns across 9 bases. The CDR3 is made up of 15 amino acids. The trim removed 2 bases at V and 6 bases at J, leaving 5 bases unmatched. Germline V gene lookup returns CDR1 SGHRS and CDR2 YFSETQ. CDR3 sequence: CASSFQRGAAGELFF. The CDR3, as DNA: TGCGCCAGCAGCTTCCAGCGGGGGGCGGCCGGGGAGCTGTTTTTT.

The V call is TRBV5-4, the J call TRBJ1-2, with 9 bases matching TRBD1. In germline, CDR1 is SGHNT, CDR2 YYREEE (reference sequence). After removal of 2 bases from V and 8 bases from J, the junction contained 7 bases not matched to a gene. The CDR3 sequence is 14 residues long. The CDR3 region is CASSFTGGFGGYTF. The DNA of the CDR3 is TGTGCCAGCAGCTTCACAGGGGGCTTTGGGGGCTACACCTTC.

The gene calls are TRBV12-3 or TRBV12-4 and TRBJ1-2; possibly TRBD1 for D (6 bases). V lost 2 bases and J lost 7, with 11 bases in between. The CDR3 length is 13 residues. As DNA, the CDR3 is TGTGCCAGCAGTTTAAAGAAAGGGGGTGGCTACACCTTC. This gives the protein CASSLKKGGGYTF.

Comment on this clone: Other nucleotide sequences from this sample produce the same CDR3. This chain connects TRBV15 to TRBJ1-5; maybe TRBD1 (5 bases). From germline, CDR1 is LNHNV and CDR2 YYDKDF (reference sequence). This CDR3 is built from 15 residues. The ends were cut back, 0 bases at V and 4 bases at J, with 10 bases in the middle. The CDR3 coding sequence is TGTGCCACCAGCAGAGATCCCGGGGGTAATCAGCCCCAGCATTTT. Translating it yields CATSRDPGGNQPQHF.

The V call is TRBV2, the J call TRBJ1-5, with TRBD1 identical over 8 bases. Germline CDR1 and CDR2: SNHLY and FYNNEI. V shed 6 bases and J 5 bases; nucleotides not matched to a gene: 6. This CDR3 is 14 amino acids long. CDR3 sequence (DNA): TGTGCCAGCAGACGGGACAGGTCTGATCAGCCCCAGCATTTT. Protein sequence: CASRRDRSDQPQHF.

This clone has only one observation. The chain links TRBV30 to TRBJ2-3, with D possibly TRBD1 on 6 matching bases. There are 15 residues in the CDR3. V was trimmed by 5 bases and J by 0 bases, leaving 15 bases between them. Germline V gives CDR1 GTSNPN, CDR2 SVGIG (reference sequence). CDR3 DNA sequence: TGTGCCTGGCAGACCGGGACATCTAGCACAGATACGCAGTATTTT. This codes for CAWQTGTSSTDTQYF.

The chain combines TRBV7-9 with TRBJ1-4; 9 bases match TRBD1. The ends lost 1 base at V and 4 bases at J; junction bases unmatched: 7. Per germline, CDR1 SEHNR and CDR2 FQNEAQ (reference sequence). The CDR3 runs to 17 residues. This chain's CDR3 is CASSLGPGTGSNEKLFF. CDR3 sequence (DNA): TGTGCCAGCAGCTTAGGGCCCGGGACAGGGAGTAATGAAAAACTGTTTTTT.

This sequence joins TRBV30 and TRBJ1-5; D remains ambiguous. V lost 0 bases, J lost 3 bases, and 6 bases lay in between. Germline V CDR1 and CDR2: GTSNPN, SVGIG (reference sequence). CDR3 length: 13 amino acids. The CDR3 DNA reads TGTGCCTGGAGTGTTAATCTCAATCAGCCCCAGCATTTT. Translating gives CAWSVNLNQPQHF.

CDR3 nucleotides: TGTGCCAGCAGTACAACAGGGGCCACTGAAGCTTTCTTT. Amino acids: CASSTTGATEAFF. The rearrangement links TRBV7-9 to TRBJ1-1; 7 nucleotides line up with TRBD1. Germline V gene data show CDR1 as SEHNR and CDR2 as FQNEAQ (reference sequence). This CDR3 comprises 13 residues. V shed 6 bases, J shed 4 bases, and the junction held 5 bases outside the gene matches.

For this clone: At one of its ends the junction is not consistent with the germline gene, which may arise from a read error. This chain connects TRBV6-5 to TRBJ1-1; 10 bases are shared with TRBD1. Germline V lookup: CDR1 MNHEY, CDR2 SVGAGI. CDR3 length equals 15 residues. CDR3 in amino acids: CASSYSDRGSTEAFF. Written as DNA, the CDR3 is TGTGCCAGCAGCTACTCGGACAGGGGGAGCACTGAAGCTTTCTTT.

This clone was found a few times. This rearrangement joins TRBV9 to TRBJ2-4; TRBD1 might be the D (5 bases). The CDR3 is 14 amino acids. Trimming took off 4 bases at V and 3 bases at J, with 11 bases between the two ends. The germline gives CDR1 SGDLS, CDR2 YYNGEE. CDR3 nucleotides: TGTGCCAGCAGCCCCGACAGTTTCAAAAACATTCAGTACTTC. Residues: CASSPDSFKNIQYF. The full variable domain, rest sourced from reference TRBV9 and TRBJ2-4, is DSGVTQTPKHLITATGQRVTLRCSPRSGDLSVYWYQQSLDQGLQFLIQYYNGEERAKGNILERFSAQQFPDLHSELNLSSLELGDSALYFCASSPDSFKNIQYFGAGTRLSVL.

The chain has TRBV23-1 and TRBJ2-5; D is uncertain. TRBV23-1 is filed as an ORF, its function uncertain. The CDR3 is 18 amino acids. V was shortened by 0 bases and J by 3 bases, with 20 bases between the two germline ends. The DNA of the CDR3 is TGCGCCAGCAGTCAATCTGGCGGCACAAACCCAAGTGAAGAGACCCAGTACTTC. Its protein is CASSQSGGTNPSEETQYF.

The rearrangement uses TRBV2 and TRBJ2-2; maybe TRBD2 (6 bases). The germline V gene has CDR1 SNHLY and CDR2 FYNNEI. Trimming took off 7 bases at V and 5 bases at J, with 17 bases between the two ends. CDR3 length: 15 residues. CDR3 coding DNA: TGTGCCAGCAAAGGACTACCTAAGACGACCGGGGAGCTGTTTTTT. It yields the protein CASKGLPKTTGELFF.

In its sample, this clone was seen a few times. V is TRBV5-1 and J is TRBJ1-2; 8 nucleotides line up with TRBD1. From germline, CDR1 is SGHRS and CDR2 YFSETQ. The CDR3 contains 17 residues. J gave up 4 bases and V 0 bases, and 11 bases lay outside the gene matches. The CDR3 nucleotides are TGCGCCAGCAGCTTGGAATTAGGGACAGGACCACTCTATGGCTACACCTTC. It encodes CASSLELGTGPLYGYTF. The variable domain in full, completed from reference TRBV5-1 and TRBJ1-2, reads KAGVTQTPRYLIKTRGQQVTLSCSPISGHRSVSWYQQTPGQGLQFLFEYFSETQRNKGNFPGRFSGRQFSNSRSEMNVSTLELGDSALYLCASSLELGTGPLYGYTFGSGTRLTVV.

This sequence joins TRBV10-1 and TRBJ1-2; D ambiguous. This CDR3 spans 11 amino acids. The V gene's germline CDR1 is WNHNN and CDR2 SYGVQD (reference sequence). V was pared by 3 bases and J by 4 bases, with 3 bases between. The CDR3 loop is CASSDGYGYTF. The CDR3 coding sequence is TGCGCCAGCAGTGACGGCTATGGCTACACCTTC.

The chain has TRBV5-1 and TRBJ2-5; TRBD1 matches at 8 bases. The CDR3 contains 15 residues. J was trimmed by 3 bases and V by 2 bases; bases with no gene match: 6. The V gene's germline CDR1 is SGHRS and CDR2 YFSETQ. The CDR3: CASSFASGGEETQYF. In DNA, the CDR3 is TGCGCCAGCAGCTTTGCCTCAGGGGGCGAAGAGACCCAGTACTTC.

This clone was detected only a few times. V and J are TRBV30 and TRBJ2-2; the match to TRBD2 covers 9 bases. Germline assignment: CDR1 GTSNPN and CDR2 SVGIG (reference sequence). This CDR3 contains 16 residues. With 3 bases clipped from V and 2 bases from J, the junction kept 7 bases outside the gene matches. DNA for the CDR3: TGTGCCTGGAGATTAGGCGGGGGGGCAAACACCGGGGAGCTGTTTTTT. Translating it yields CAWRLGGGANTGELFF.

The rearrangement joins TRBV5-1 to TRBJ2-7; D may be TRBD1 (5 bases). CDR1 is SGHRS and CDR2 is YFSETQ in the germline V gene. This CDR3 has 14 amino acids. V was cut by 0 bases and J by 5 bases, with 12 bases left in between. CDR3 nucleotides: TGCGCCAGCAGCTTGGAACAGGAACGGGACGAGCAGTACTTC. Translated, it gives CASSLEQERDEQYF.

The rearrangement uses TRBV5-5 and TRBJ2-7; possibly TRBD2 for D (6 bases). CDR1 and CDR2 (germline): SGHKS, YYEKEE (reference sequence). Trimming cost V 0 bases and J 5 bases, with 9 bases left between them. This CDR3 contains 13 residues. The chain's CDR3 is CASSLAGEDEQYF. The CDR3 DNA reads TGTGCCAGCAGCTTGGCGGGGGAAGACGAGCAGTACTTC.

This clone was seen once. The gene calls are TRBV28 and TRBJ1-1; 9 bases are shared with TRBD1. The germline V gene has CDR1 MDHEN and CDR2 SYDVKM. The CDR3 extends over 13 amino acids. Trimming cost V 8 bases and J 6 bases; bases outside gene matches: 7. CDR3 in amino acids: CASETGGRPEAFF. CDR3 bases: TGTGCCAGCGAGACAGGGGGTAGACCTGAAGCTTTCTTT.

The chain employs TRBV5-1 and TRBJ2-7; 7 bases fit TRBD1. The CDR3 is 15 residues long. Germline trimming cut 4 bases from V and 5 bases from J; bases unmatched to any gene: 12. CDR1 and CDR2 from the germline V gene are SGHRS and YFSETQ. This CDR3 reads CASSLRLDRAHEQYF. CDR3 coding DNA: TGCGCCAGCAGCCTCCGATTAGACAGGGCCCACGAGCAGTACTTC.

This clone occurred once. V gene TRBV11-2 combines with J gene TRBJ2-1, with TRBD2 matching over 13 bases. Germline CDR1 SGHAT, CDR2 FQNNGV. The CDR3 spans 16 residues. V dropped 2 bases and J dropped 8; count of bases not matched to a gene: 6. The CDR3, as DNA: TGTGCCAGCAGCTTATCACTAGCGGGAGGGGAGGATGAGCAGTTCTTC. Translated: CASSLSLAGGEDEQFF.

J is TRBJ2-2 and V is TRBV5-1; TRBD1 agrees at 9 bases. This CDR3 comprises 17 residues. Trimming removed 0 bases from V and 0 bases from J; junction bases left unmatched: 3. CDR1 SGHRS and CDR2 YFSETQ come from the germline V gene. The CDR3 sequence is CASSLAGQGSNTGELFF. The CDR3 region has the DNA TGCGCCAGCAGCTTGGCGGGACAGGGTTCGAACACCGGGGAGCTGTTTTTT.

This clone was seen only a few times. The V gene is TRBV9, the J gene TRBJ1-3; TRBD1 matches 9 bases. Germline assignment: CDR1 SGDLS and CDR2 YYNGEE. Unmatched junction bases numbered 1, after V lost 3 bases and J lost 0 bases. The CDR3 is 15 amino acids. CDR3 protein: CASSEQGASGNTIYF. CDR3 nucleotide sequence: TGTGCCAGCAGCGAACAGGGGGCCTCTGGAAACACCATATATTTT.

V and J are TRBV28 and TRBJ1-2; tentatively, D is TRBD1 (6 bases). Trimming took off 6 bases at V and 7 bases at J, with 15 bases between the two ends. The CDR3 length is 13 residues. CDR1 MDHEN and CDR2 SYDVKM come from the germline V gene. Here the CDR3 reads CASRTRGTFGYTF. The CDR3 region has the DNA TGTGCCAGCAGGACCAGGGGAACATTTGGCTACACCTTC.

The chain employs TRBV28 and TRBJ1-1; 7 positions agree with TRBD1. CDR3 size: 12 residues. V was pared by 5 bases and J by 8 bases, with 5 bases of the junction left unmatched. The germline V gene encodes CDR1 MDHEN and CDR2 SYDVKM. In nucleotides, the CDR3 is TGTGCCAGCAGTCTGACACAGGGGGAAGCTTTCTTT. This encodes CASSLTQGEAFF.

The chain recombines TRBV7-9 with TRBJ1-2, with a possible D match to TRBD1 (6 bases). This CDR3 contains 13 residues. Per the germline V gene, CDR1 is SEHNR and CDR2 is FQNEAQ (reference sequence). The V gene lost 5 bases and the J gene lost 2 bases, with 9 bases spanning the gap. As DNA, the CDR3 is TGTGCCAGCAGCGAGGACAGAAACTATGGCTACACCTTC. Protein sequence: CASSEDRNYGYTF.

In this sample, this clone turned up once. This chain links TRBV28 with TRBJ2-2, with 7 positions matching TRBD1. The CDR3 spans 16 residues. CDR1 is MDHEN, CDR2 SYDVKM, per germline. The ends lost 4 bases at V and 5 bases at J; junction bases unmatched: 10. The CDR3 here is CASSSYRDSWTGELFF. CDR3 nucleotide sequence: TGTGCCAGCAGTTCATACCGGGACAGTTGGACCGGGGAGCTGTTTTTT.